Presented here are 16 T cell receptor beta chains from one specimen sequenced in a study of T-cell reconstitution after alpha-beta-depleted transplantation in children. It was with unique molecular identifiers that the TCRbeta library was prepared. In TCRdb, the PCR reads were re-called with MiXCR into one record per CDR3 protein. The sample records a few hundred thousand distinct CDR3 sequences, about a tenth being singletons. Source: PBMCs from the stem cell graft donor, taken from the stem cell graft. The receptors originated from a human donor who donated a stem cell graft to a child with acute lymphoblastic leukemia.

This clonotype has at least ten counts. This chain connects TRBV5-1 to TRBJ2-1, with TRBD2 matching over 14 bases. Germline V CDR1 and CDR2: SGHRS, YFSETQ. V lost 2 bases, J lost 7 bases, and 8 bases stayed unmatched. The CDR3 totals 17 residues. This CDR3 is CASSFPPGLAGVNEQFF. CDR3 nucleotide sequence: TGCGCCAGCAGCTTCCCCCCGGGACTAGCGGGAGTTAATGAGCAGTTCTTC.

This clonotype has more than one count but fewer than ten. V usage is TRBV20-1 and J usage is TRBJ2-7, with 7 bases aligning to TRBD2. This CDR3 spans 14 amino acids. The V and J ends lost 3 bases and 6 bases, in that order; junction bases with no gene match: 11. The germline V gene has CDR1 DFQATT and CDR2 SNEGSKA (reference sequence). CDR3 in DNA: TGCAGTGCTAGTTTGGGACTAACACTGCTCGAGCAGTACTTC. This translates into CSASLGLTLLEQYF.

This clonotype was picked up a small number of times. This rearrangement joins TRBV7-8 to TRBJ2-1; D is possibly TRBD2 (6 bases). The ends were cut back, 5 bases at V and 6 bases at J, with 23 bases in the middle. CDR3 length equals 17 residues. CDR1 is SGHVS, CDR2 FQNEAQ, per germline. The CDR3 reads CASSPFYTGALGNEQFF. CDR3 in DNA: TGTGCCAGCAGCCCCTTTTACACGGGAGCGCTGGGCAATGAGCAGTTCTTC.

This clonotype was recorded a few times. The chain carries TRBV28 and TRBJ1-6, with no clear D. The CDR3 has 16 residues. Germline lookup yields CDR1 MDHEN and CDR2 SYDVKM. V was pared by 5 bases and J by 7 bases, with 18 bases between. The CDR3 nucleotides read TGTGCCAGCAGTGTTGCCCATAGGGCTTTCAATTCACCCCTCCACTTT. Amino acid sequence: CASSVAHRAFNSPLHF.

This clonotype appeared many times. The rearrangement uses TRBV12-3 or TRBV12-4 and TRBJ2-1; TRBD2 aligns across 11 bases. The ends lost 4 bases at V and 6 bases at J; junction bases unmatched: 2. This CDR3 is 14 amino acids long. The CDR3, as DNA: TGTGCCAGCAGTTCTCTAGCGGGGGGCAATGAGCAGTTCTTC. It encodes CASSSLAGGNEQFF.

There are a few counts of this clonotype. This sequence joins TRBV9 and TRBJ2-5; tentatively, D is TRBD2 (6 bases). The germline V gene encodes CDR1 SGDLS and CDR2 YYNGEE. The length of the CDR3 is 15 residues. Trimming pared 0 bases from V and 5 bases from J, leaving 14 bases between. The CDR3 DNA sequence: TGTGCCAGCAGCGTAGGGGTAGCGGCCTACGAGACCCAGTACTTC. It encodes CASSVGVAAYETQYF.

Ten or more counts support this clonotype. The chain links TRBV4-3 to TRBJ1-1, with 9 bases that match TRBD1. The CDR3 sequence is 19 residues long. Germline loops: CDR1 LGHNA, CDR2 YSLEER. V lost 5 bases, J lost 5 bases, and 21 bases stayed unmatched. CDR3: CASSVYQAGTGLVQTEAFF. The CDR3 nucleotides are TGCGCCAGCAGCGTTTACCAAGCCGGGACAGGGCTTGTACAAACTGAAGCTTTCTTT.

This clonotype came up many times. This chain connects TRBV4-1 to TRBJ2-7; no clear D. This CDR3 is built from 15 residues. CDR1 is MGHRA and CDR2 is YSYEKL in the germline V gene. V shed 2 bases and J shed 6 bases, with 17 bases lying between them. CDR3 sequence reads: CASSQRTGAVGEQYF. In DNA, the CDR3 is TGCGCCAGCAGCCAAAGGACGGGCGCGGTAGGCGAGCAGTACTTC.

This clonotype was counted ten times or more. The chain recombines TRBV28 with TRBJ1-1, with D possibly matching TRBD1 (5 bases). Germline CDR1 MDHEN, CDR2 SYDVKM. This CDR3 has 15 amino acids. Trimming took 8 bases from V and 1 from J, leaving 17 bases between them. The CDR3 here is CASRGGGLGNTEAFF. CDR3 DNA sequence: TGTGCCAGCCGTGGGGGGGGACTAGGGAACACTGAAGCTTTCTTT.

Only a few counts were recorded for this clonotype. The chain links TRBV6-2 or TRBV6-3 to TRBJ2-7; D is perhaps TRBD2 (5 bases). This CDR3 contains 13 residues. Between the trimmed V and J ends, which lost 2 bases and 4 bases, there was a span of 9 bases. CDR1 and CDR2 from the germline V gene are MNHEY and SVGEGT. CDR3 in amino acids: CASSYGGLYEQYF. CDR3 bases: TGTGCCAGCAGTTACGGCGGGTTGTACGAGCAGTACTTC.

This clonotype was counted at least ten times. This chain joins TRBV12-3 or TRBV12-4 and TRBJ2-2; D possibly matches TRBD1 or TRBD2 (6 bases each). The CDR3 is made up of 15 amino acids. Trimming left V 1 base short and J 4 bases short, with 10 bases between. As DNA, the CDR3 is TGTGCCAGCAGTTTAGGGGGGGCGAGCACCGGGGAGCTGTTTTTT. Protein: CASSLGGASTGELFF.

This clonotype was seen a handful of times. The chain carries TRBV20-1 and TRBJ2-1; 11 nucleotides align to TRBD2. The germline CDR1 and CDR2 sequences are DFQATT and SNEGSKA (reference sequence). The CDR3 is 14 amino acids. The J segment lost 6 bases and the V segment lost 5 bases, leaving 6 bases of the junction unmatched. The CDR3 region is CSALSGRAANEQFF. In DNA, the CDR3 is TGCAGTGCTCTTAGCGGGAGGGCCGCCAATGAGCAGTTCTTC.

The gene calls are TRBV7-8 and TRBJ2-7; D is undetermined. Germline assignment: CDR1 SGHVS and CDR2 FQNEAQ. This CDR3 is built from 14 residues. V lost 1 base and J lost 7, with 14 bases in between. The CDR3 DNA follows: TGTGCCAGCAGCTTAGTTGACGGTAGCATTGAGCAGTACTTC. The encoded protein is CASSLVDGSIEQYF.

The sample holds a few counts of this clonotype. V is TRBV6-1 and J is TRBJ2-3; possibly TRBD2 for D (6 bases). Germline loops: CDR1 MNHNS, CDR2 SASEGT. The V end was cut by 8 bases, the J end by 1 base, with 10 bases between. CDR3 length: 13 residues. The DNA of the CDR3 is TGTGCCAGCCGTCCGGGGGGCACAGATACGCAGTATTTT. Translation gives CASRPGGTDTQYF.

V is TRBV29-1 and J is TRBJ2-1; TRBD2 agrees at 11 bases. CDR3 size: 15 residues. The trim removed 5 bases at V and 8 bases at J, leaving 11 bases unmatched. Germline V gives CDR1 SQVTM, CDR2 ANQGSEA. CDR3 in DNA: TGCAGCGTTCGGGGTAGCGGGAGGGCCCTCCATGAGCAGTTCTTC. Its protein is CSVRGSGRALHEQFF.

In this sample, this clonotype turned up many times. The chain is built from TRBV4-1 and TRBJ1-1, with TRBD1 matching over 9 bases. This CDR3 region has 18 residues. V gave up 3 bases and J gave up 10 bases; unmatched junction bases: 21. Germline loops: CDR1 MGHRA, CDR2 YSYEKL. CDR3 nucleotides: TGCGCCAGCAGCCACCTCTTTTCTCCGACCCGGGACAGGGCGGGAGCTTTCTTT. Residues: CASSHLFSPTRDRAGAFF.